This TCR beta chain appears in the sequencing data of a study of blood T cells in healthy people across ages (dated by TCRdb to 2014 to 2015). Describing the broader study: In model experiments, template switching captured about one uniquely barcoded TCR beta cDNA molecule for every two T cells. Age-related changes in TCR beta repertoire diversity were measured in the study by deep sequencing normalized with unique cDNA molecular identifiers. Donors were grouped into four age groups: young (average roughly 17 years), middle-aged (39), aged (around 56) and long-lived (about 90). To avoid experimental bias, donors of different ages were spread randomly across the sequencing lanes. For two donors (one aged 18 to 30 and one aged 80 or older), the study analyzed two additional independent replicas of 1 million unique cDNA reads from the same blood draw.

Study-wide findings and limitations: Compared with the aged group, the long-lived group had more naive CD4+ T cells, fewer expanded clones and increased TCR diversity, suggesting age selection. A strong correlation was found between observed TCR beta diversity and the percentage of naive T cells measured by flow cytometry. Estimates of total diversity from one million sequenced T cells were regarded as lower bounds and underestimates. Because the CMV infection status of the donors was unknown, age-related changes in expanded clonotypes may potentially have been confounded. Since profiling was done on bulk unsorted PBMCs, naive and antigen-experienced compartments could not be conclusively compared. Observed TCR beta diversity per million T cells fell roughly linearly with age, and a significant reduction was already apparent by age around 39.

To prepare the library, 5' RACE was applied. Instrument on record: Illumina HiSeq 2500. A second PCR of about 7 to 12 cycles was performed with a sample-barcoded 5' primer and a J-beta primer mix. Each TCR beta cDNA molecule received a unique molecular identifier from a template-switch 5' adaptor carrying 12 random nucleotides. At least 3 million CDR3-containing paired-end reads were obtained from each sample. The Mint cDNA synthesis kit, primed by a TRBC-specific oligonucleotide, was used to synthesize first-strand cDNA from all RNA. All cDNA was treated with uracil-DNA glycosylase and then went through a first 18-cycle PCR with the universal primers M1SS and BC2_uni_R. The original pipeline was this. For normalization, 1 million high-quality reads, each with a distinct molecular identifier, were randomly selected from each sample. Instead of being binned into consensus sequences, reads with shared molecular identifiers were discarded. CDR3 identification, clonotype clustering and error correction used MiTCR with a Q25 quality threshold and the strictest error-elimination algorithm. A nonparametric unseen species model with Euler transformation was used to estimate lower-bound total TCR beta diversity. The public reads were quality trimmed at Q25 with fastp and then assembled into clones with MiXCR by TCRdb, keeping productive beta chains. Every distinct CDR3 protein forms one entry, paired with its most common genes and DNA. TCRdb's processing, not the authors' own work, is the source of the V and J calls. The sample table shows roughly 2 million distinct CDR3 sequences, and roughly 49% are seen once. In total, the top ten clones hold approximately 2.1% of the sample.

Taken from cysteine to phenylalanine, the CDR3 has 12 residues. Only the CDR3 DNA is retained, 36 bases long and in frame from the first base. CDR1 and CDR2, per the germline V gene, are SQVTM and ANQGSEA. V drops 7 bases and J drops 1 base, leaving 9 bases in between. In its sample, this clonotype was seen many times. The antigen it recognizes is unknown. Base qualities are not provided; no much larger clone lies one nucleotide away. Systemically healthy Caucasian individuals from Russia, roughly 40 in total and aged 6 to 90 years, were included as donors. Each donor gave about 9.7 milliliters of peripheral blood, drawn into EDTA-treated Vacutainer tubes. Ficoll-Paque density-gradient centrifugation was used to isolate PBMCs, with at least 6.5 million obtained per sample. Trizol reagent was used to extract total RNA from the PBMCs, yielding at least 5.5 micrograms per sample. The percentages of naive CD45RAhigh/CD27high T cells were determined by flow cytometry on a PBMC aliquot from every donor.

The chain uses TRBV29-1 and TRBJ2-3; 6 matching bases give a weak D call of TRBD1. The clonotype comes from a woman between 40 and 55 years old in good health. The sample was blood. The nucleotide sequence is TGCAGCGCCCGGACAGGCACAGATACGCAGTATTTT. This gives the protein CSARTGTDTQYF.